This T cell receptor (beta chain) appears in the sequencing data of a study of PD-1 blockade in classical Hodgkin lymphoma. The repertoire was sequenced with immunoSEQ multiplex PCR; TCRdb's copy has only in-frame clones and lacks some. The sample holds around 36,000 clones, around 86% seen once. This CDR3 is 16 amino acids long. The germline gives CDR1 SEHNR, CDR2 FQNEAQ (reference sequence). V was pared by 5 bases and J by 9 bases, with 22 bases between. Every patient relapsed after autologous stem cell transplantation, and brentuximab vedotin exposure varied. The gene calls are TRBV7-9 and TRBJ1-4; no clear D gene. The source was peripheral blood mononuclear cells (PBMCs), collected at baseline. The sequence was collected from a human donor with classical Hodgkin lymphoma. The CDR3 loop is CASSRASQEGGQKLFF. In DNA, the CDR3 is TGTGCCAGCAGCCGGGCGTCCCAGGAGGGCGGACAAAAACTGTTTTTT.